The clone carrying this TCR beta chain was counted between two and nine times. The antigen remains undetermined. Germline trimming cut 3 bases from V and 0 bases from J; bases unmatched to any gene: 12. This CDR3 spans 19 amino acids. The germline gives CDR1 DFQATT, CDR2 SNEGSKA (reference sequence). This record comes from a study of post-analysis software for immune sequencing data. Regarding the study as a whole: Four to six TRBV segments (TRBV5-6, TRBV5-1 and TRBV20-1 among them) occurred more frequently in patients than in controls. Versus controls, multiple sclerosis patients showed significantly lower diversity (normalized Chao1).

The TCR beta cDNA libraries carried unique molecular identifiers. TCRdb ran MiXCR on the PCR reads and lists one entry per CDR3 protein. This table holds around 500,000 distinct CDR3 sequences, approximately 31% found once. The chain combines TRBV20-1 with TRBJ2-6; 9 bases align to TRBD2. The sample taken for sequencing was blood. The sequence was collected from a girl between 2 and 17 years old with multiple sclerosis. The CDR3 DNA reads TGCAGTGCTAGCGGCCAAATAGCGGGGGCACTCTCTGGGGCCAACGTCCTGACTTTC. As protein: CSASGQIAGALSGANVLTF.